This T cell receptor (beta chain) was sequenced during a study of graft-versus-host responses after intestinal transplantation. Looking at the study overall: Recipients had transplants, and these were multivisceral, liver-intestinal, or isolated intestinal.

Notes on this clone: The antigen is unknown.

Produced via immunoSEQ multiplex PCR; TCRdb's table is partial and in-frame only. Here the sample spans around 50,000 clones, about 90% being singletons. The germline CDR1 and CDR2 sequences are SQVTM and ANQGSEA. Trimming cost V 6 bases and J 3 bases; bases outside gene matches: 5. The CDR3 sequence is 14 residues long. Sequenced material: unstimulated CD4+ T cells sorted from spleen or lymph node cells, taken before transplant. The clonotype was recovered from a human donor who was the organ donor for an intestinal transplant. This chain uses TRBV29-1 with TRBJ2-3; 11 bases are shared with TRBD2. CDR3 amino acids: CSVHSGRATDTQYF. DNA for the CDR3: TGCAGCGTACATAGCGGGAGGGCAACAGATACGCAGTATTTT.